These T cell receptor beta chains were read from a single sample in a study of T cell changes during pregnancy in multiple sclerosis. Using immunoSEQ multiplex PCR, the repertoire was profiled, and TCRdb retains in-frame clones only, with some absent. The sample records tens of thousands of clones, roughly nine tenths being singletons. Sequences were derived from peripheral blood, sampled in the third trimester of pregnancy. All receptors derive from a female donor with multiple sclerosis, enrolled in a pregnancy study. The CDR3 runs from the conserved cysteine through the conserved F or W. D genes are given only for firm matches. The size entry is marked missing in some rows and otherwise reads once, few, many or a size class.

clone size	D gene	V gene	J gene	CDR3 protein	CDR3 DNA
NA	NA	TRBV23-1	TRBJ2-3	CASSRGVVEGVAQGTDTQYF	TGCGCCAGCAGTCGTGGGGTGGTAGAGGGGGTGGCACAAGGCACAGATACGCAGTATTTT
NA	TRBD1	TRBV6-5	TRBJ1-2	CASSYQGQAYGYTF	TGTGCCAGCAGTTACCAAGGACAGGCCTATGGCTACACCTTC
NA	TRBD2	TRBV5-1	TRBJ2-5	CASSLLAEETQYF	TGCGCCAGCAGCTTGCTAGCGGAAGAGACCCAGTACTTC
NA	TRBD1	TRBV19	TRBJ2-2	CASTATGAPNTGELFF	TGTGCATCGACCGCGACAGGGGCCCCGAACACCGGGGAGCTGTTTTTT
NA	NA	TRBV7-6	TRBJ1-3	CASSLVQAGSGNTIYF	TGTGCCAGCAGCTTAGTTCAGGCCGGCTCTGGAAACACCATATATTTT
once	NA	TRBV10-3	TRBJ2-1	CAISGGLGDEQFF	TGTGCCATCAGCGGGGGGCTTGGGGATGAGCAGTTCTTC
NA	NA	TRBV27	TRBJ2-7	CASSSGGSYEQYF	TGTGCCAGCAGTTCGGGTGGATCCTACGAGCAGTACTTC
NA	TRBD1	TRBV5-1	TRBJ2-2	CASSLSNRQGAHGSGELFF	TGCGCCAGCAGCTTATCGAATAGACAGGGGGCACACGGGTCCGGGGAGCTGTTTTTT
NA	TRBD2	TRBV4-3	TRBJ2-7	CASSQGLSGGNSYEQYF	TGCGCCAGCAGCCAAGGTCTTAGCGGGGGAAATTCCTACGAGCAGTACTTC
NA	TRBD2	TRBV27	TRBJ2-3	CASSSAGGITDTQYF	TGTGCCAGCAGTTCGGCGGGGGGGATCACAGATACGCAGTATTTT
NA	TRBD1	TRBV18	TRBJ1-5	CASSQGGGYDQPQHF	TGTGCCAGCTCACAAGGAGGGGGCTATGATCAGCCCCAGCATTTT
NA	TRBD1	TRBV27	TRBJ1-5	CASSFRQGQPQHF	TGTGCCAGCAGTTTCCGACAGGGGCAGCCCCAGCATTTT
NA	TRBD2	TRBV5-1	TRBJ2-7	CASSETSGTYPYEQYF	TGCGCCAGCAGCGAGACTAGCGGGACCTACCCCTACGAGCAGTACTTC
NA	TRBD1	TRBV5-1	TRBJ2-7	CASSFGTGTYEQYF	TGCGCCAGCAGCTTTGGGACAGGGACCTACGAGCAGTACTTC
few	NA	TRBV7-2	TRBJ1-2	CASSLGLRDYGYTF	TGTGCCAGCAGCTTAGGTCTACGGGACTATGGCTACACCTTC
NA	TRBD2	TRBV5-1	TRBJ2-2	CASSLVGTRNTGELFF	TGCGCCAGCAGCTTGGTAGGGACTAGGAACACCGGGGAGCTGTTTTTT
once	TRBD1	TRBV2	TRBJ1-4	CASSRQGSNEKLFF	TGTGCCAGCAGCAGACAGGGGTCTAATGAAAAACTGTTTTTT
NA	NA	TRBV6-4	TRBJ1-5	CASSETTGAGPQHF	TGTGCCAGCAGTGAGACGACAGGTGCAGGGCCCCAGCATTTT
NA	NA	TRBV11-2	TRBJ1-4	CASSLAFEKLFF	TGTGCCAGCAGCTTAGCTTTTGAAAAACTGTTTTTT
NA	TRBD1	TRBV6-1	TRBJ1-5	CASSGTANFNQPQHF	TGTGCCAGCAGCGGGACAGCGAACTTCAATCAGCCCCAGCATTTT
NA	NA	TRBV5-8	TRBJ1-2	CASSFIREGEYTF	TGTGCCAGCAGCTTTATTAGAGAGGGAGAGTACACCTTC
NA	NA	TRBV30	TRBJ2-7	CAWSVSGNSYEQYF	TGTGCCTGGAGTGTCTCAGGGAACTCCTACGAGCAGTACTTC
few	TRBD1	TRBV30	TRBJ1-1	CAWRTGMDTEAFF	TGTGCCTGGAGGACAGGGATGGACACTGAAGCTTTCTTT
once	NA	TRBV4-3	TRBJ1-2	CASSQEVQGQDYGYTF	TGCGCCAGCAGCCAAGAGGTTCAGGGGCAGGACTATGGCTACACCTTC
NA	TRBD1	TRBV9	TRBJ1-5	CASSPGQGNQPQHF	TGTGCCAGCAGCCCTGGACAGGGCAATCAGCCCCAGCATTTT
NA	TRBD1	TRBV19	TRBJ2-3	CASSRTGEADTQYF	TGTGCCAGTAGTCGGACAGGGGAGGCAGATACGCAGTATTTT
once	TRBD2	TRBV27	TRBJ2-1	CASSDGTSGDNEQFF	TGTGCCAGCAGTGACGGGACTAGCGGGGACAATGAGCAGTTCTTC
NA	NA	TRBV7-2	TRBJ2-3	CASSLEATDPQYF	TGTGCCAGCAGCTTAGAGGCGACAGATCCGCAGTATTTT
NA	TRBD2	TRBV11-2	TRBJ2-2	CASSLGDSGRAEDTGELFF	TGTGCCAGCAGCTTAGGTGATAGCGGGAGGGCCGAAGACACCGGGGAGCTGTTTTTT
NA	TRBD1	TRBV27	TRBJ1-1	CASRGTENTEAFF	TGTGCCAGCAGAGGGACAGAGAACACTGAAGCTTTCTTT
NA	TRBD2	TRBV7-2	TRBJ2-7	CASSLILAGGREQYF	TGTGCCAGCAGCTTAATCTTAGCGGGAGGGCGAGAGCAGTACTTC
NA	NA	TRBV6-1	TRBJ2-2	CASSEATGAGELFF	TGTGCCAGCAGTGAAGCCACGGGGGCCGGGGAGCTGTTTTTT
NA	NA	TRBV5-6	TRBJ2-2	CASSFYNTMNTGELFF	TGTGCCAGCAGCTTTTACAACACTATGAACACCGGGGAGCTGTTTTTT
few	NA	TRBV5-6	TRBJ1-5	CASSRAPIRAQHF	TGTGCCAGCAGCCGGGCCCCCATCAGGGCCCAGCATTTT
NA	TRBD2	TRBV19	TRBJ2-2	CASSIVGLAGGVTGELFF	TGTGCCAGTAGTATAGTAGGGCTAGCGGGAGGAGTAACCGGGGAGCTGTTTTTT
once	NA	TRBV4-3	TRBJ2-7	CASSQDAGGNHYEQYF	TGCGCCAGCAGCCAAGACGCCGGGGGAAACCACTACGAGCAGTACTTC
NA	TRBD1	TRBV10-3	TRBJ1-5	CAISESRTGYSNQPQHF	TGTGCCATCAGTGAGTCGAGGACAGGTTATAGCAATCAGCCCCAGCATTTT
once	TRBD1	TRBV18	TRBJ2-5	CASGGRGETQYF	TGTGCCAGCGGCGGCAGGGGGGAGACCCAGTACTTC
NA	NA	TRBV6-1	TRBJ2-7	CASTQRHRALGEQYF	TGTGCCAGCACTCAACGTCACAGGGCCTTGGGGGAGCAGTACTTC
NA	TRBD2	TRBV27	TRBJ2-1	CASRGPGGNEQFF	TGTGCCAGCAGGGGGCCGGGGGGGAATGAGCAGTTCTTC
NA	TRBD1	TRBV29-1	TRBJ2-2	CSVGTGDNPGELFF	TGCAGCGTAGGGACAGGGGATAACCCCGGGGAGCTGTTTTTT
NA	TRBD2	TRBV4-3	TRBJ2-7	CASSQDRDYSLGEQYF	TGCGCCAGCAGCCAAGACCGGGACTACTCCTTGGGTGAGCAGTACTTC